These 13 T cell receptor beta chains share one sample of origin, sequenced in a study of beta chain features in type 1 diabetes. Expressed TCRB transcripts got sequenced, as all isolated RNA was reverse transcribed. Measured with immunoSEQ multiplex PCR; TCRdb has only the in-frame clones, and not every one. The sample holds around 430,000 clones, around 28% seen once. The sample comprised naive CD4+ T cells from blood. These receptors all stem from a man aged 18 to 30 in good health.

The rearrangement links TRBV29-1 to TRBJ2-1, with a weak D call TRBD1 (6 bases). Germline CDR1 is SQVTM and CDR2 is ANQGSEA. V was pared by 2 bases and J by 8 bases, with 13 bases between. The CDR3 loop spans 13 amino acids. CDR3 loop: CSVERTERDEQFF. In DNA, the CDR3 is TGCAGCGTTGAACGGACAGAAAGAGATGAGCAGTTCTTC.

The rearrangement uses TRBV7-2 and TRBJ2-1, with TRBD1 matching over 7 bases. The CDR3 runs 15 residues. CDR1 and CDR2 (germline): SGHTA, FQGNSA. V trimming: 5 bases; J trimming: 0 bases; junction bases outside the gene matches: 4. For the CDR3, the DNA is TGTGCCAGCAGCGACGGGACAGTCTCCTACAATGAGCAGTTCTTC. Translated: CASSDGTVSYNEQFF.

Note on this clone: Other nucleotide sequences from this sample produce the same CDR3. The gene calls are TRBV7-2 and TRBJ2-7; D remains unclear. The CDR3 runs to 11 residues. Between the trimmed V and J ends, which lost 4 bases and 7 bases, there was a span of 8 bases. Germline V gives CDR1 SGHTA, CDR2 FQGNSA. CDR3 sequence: CASSSSREQYF. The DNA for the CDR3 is TGTGCCAGCAGCTCGTCTAGGGAGCAGTACTTC.

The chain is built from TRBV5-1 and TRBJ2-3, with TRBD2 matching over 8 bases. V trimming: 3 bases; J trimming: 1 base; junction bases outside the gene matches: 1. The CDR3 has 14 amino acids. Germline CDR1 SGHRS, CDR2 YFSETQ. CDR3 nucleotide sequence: TGCGCCAGCAGCTCGACTAGCGGCACAGATACGCAGTATTTT. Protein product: CASSSTSGTDTQYF.

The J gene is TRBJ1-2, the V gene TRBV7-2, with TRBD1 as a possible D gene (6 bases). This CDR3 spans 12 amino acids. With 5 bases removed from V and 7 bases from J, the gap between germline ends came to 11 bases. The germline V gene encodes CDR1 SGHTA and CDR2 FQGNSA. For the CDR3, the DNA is TGTGCCAGCAGCGCGGACAGAATTGGCTACACCTTC. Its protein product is CASSADRIGYTF.

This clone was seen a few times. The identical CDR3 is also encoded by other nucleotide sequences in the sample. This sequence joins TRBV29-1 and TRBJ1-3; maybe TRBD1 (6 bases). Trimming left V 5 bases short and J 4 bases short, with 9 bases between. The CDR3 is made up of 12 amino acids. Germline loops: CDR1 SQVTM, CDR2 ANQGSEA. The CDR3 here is CSVRQGGNTIYF. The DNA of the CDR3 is TGCAGCGTTAGGCAGGGGGGAAACACCATATATTTT.

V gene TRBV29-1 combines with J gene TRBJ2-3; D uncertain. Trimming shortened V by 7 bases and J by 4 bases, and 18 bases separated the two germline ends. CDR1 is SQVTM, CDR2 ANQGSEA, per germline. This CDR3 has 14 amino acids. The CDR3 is CSAKTGLSADTQYF. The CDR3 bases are TGCAGCGCCAAAACCGGCTTAAGCGCAGATACGCAGTATTTT.

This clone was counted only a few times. The CDR3 loop is CASSPQGETQYF. The CDR3 nucleotides read TGTGCCAGCAGCCCCCAGGGGGAGACCCAGTACTTC. V usage is TRBV14 and J usage is TRBJ2-5; a weak D match, TRBD1 (6 bases). Looked up from germline, CDR1 is SGHDN and CDR2 is FVKESK. This CDR3 comprises 12 residues. Trimming cost V 4 bases and J 5 bases, with 8 bases left between them.

The DNA for the CDR3 is TGCAGCGCCCGATCAGATACGCAGTATTTT. Amino acids: CSARSDTQYF. The genes are TRBV29-1 and TRBJ2-3; D is uncertain. The CDR3 runs to 10 residues. Trimming removed 7 bases from V and 4 bases from J, with 6 bases in between. Germline V CDR1 and CDR2: SQVTM, ANQGSEA.

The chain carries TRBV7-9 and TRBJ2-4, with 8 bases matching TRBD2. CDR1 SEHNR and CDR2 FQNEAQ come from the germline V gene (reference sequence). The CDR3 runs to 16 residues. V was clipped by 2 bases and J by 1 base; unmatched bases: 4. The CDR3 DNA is TGTGCCAGCAGCTTAACGGGAGGGCCGGCCAAAAACATTCAGTACTTC. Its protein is CASSLTGGPAKNIQYF.

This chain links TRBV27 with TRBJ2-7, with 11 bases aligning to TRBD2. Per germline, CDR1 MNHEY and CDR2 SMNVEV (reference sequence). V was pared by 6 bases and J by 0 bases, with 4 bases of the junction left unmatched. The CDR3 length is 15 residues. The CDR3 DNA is TGTGCCAGCAGGACGACTAGCGGGGCCTCCTACGAGCAGTACTTC. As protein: CASRTTSGASYEQYF.

The CDR3 DNA reads as TGTGCCTGGGGACTAGCGGGAAGCGGGGAGCAGTACTTC. Amino acid sequence: CAWGLAGSGEQYF. This sequence joins TRBV30 and TRBJ2-7; 12 bases agree with TRBD2. Germline trimming cut 5 bases from V and 7 bases from J; bases unmatched to any gene: 6. The CDR3 covers 13 residues. Germline V CDR1 and CDR2: GTSNPN, SVGIG (reference sequence). The whole variable domain, remainder taken from reference TRBV30 and TRBJ2-7, is SQTIHQWPATLVQPVGSPLSLECTVEGTSNPNLYWYRQAAGRGLQLLFYSVGIGQISSEVPQNLSASRPQDRQFILSSKKLLLSDSGFYLCAWGLAGSGEQYFGPGTRLTVT.

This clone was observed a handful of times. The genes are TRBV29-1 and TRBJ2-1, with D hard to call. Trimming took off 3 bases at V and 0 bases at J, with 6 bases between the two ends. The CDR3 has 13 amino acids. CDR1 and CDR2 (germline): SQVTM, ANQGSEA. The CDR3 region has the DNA TGCAGCGTTGATGGGCCCTCCTACAATGAGCAGTTCTTC. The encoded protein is CSVDGPSYNEQFF.